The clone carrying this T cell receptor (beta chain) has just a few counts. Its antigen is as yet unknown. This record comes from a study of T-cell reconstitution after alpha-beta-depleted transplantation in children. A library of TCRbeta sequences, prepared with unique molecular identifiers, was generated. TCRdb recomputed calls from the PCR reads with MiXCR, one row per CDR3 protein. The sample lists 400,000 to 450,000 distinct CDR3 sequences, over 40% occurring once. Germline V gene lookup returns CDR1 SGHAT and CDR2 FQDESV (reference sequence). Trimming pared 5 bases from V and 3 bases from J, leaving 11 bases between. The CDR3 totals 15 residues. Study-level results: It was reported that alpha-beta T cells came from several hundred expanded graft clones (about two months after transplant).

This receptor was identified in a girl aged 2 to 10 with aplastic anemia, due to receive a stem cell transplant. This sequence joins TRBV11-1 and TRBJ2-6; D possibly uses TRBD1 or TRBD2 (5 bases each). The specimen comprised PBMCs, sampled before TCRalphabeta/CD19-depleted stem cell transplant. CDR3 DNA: TGTGCCAGCAGCCCCGGGGCGAATGGGGCCAACGTCCTGACTTTC. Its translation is CASSPGANGANVLTF.